This T cell receptor beta chain was captured by sequencing in a study of T cell repertoires in cytomegalovirus infection. Overall study: Evidence of both CMV infection and a matching HLA type came from public TCR beta signatures.

Notes on the study in general: Cumulated frequencies of public TCR beta families served to identify carriers of CMV plus the relevant HLA.

This clonotype was observed at least ten times. Its antigen is as yet unknown. TCRdb re-analysed the reads in MiXCR, keeping a single row per CDR3 protein. The sample includes about 180,000 distinct CDR3 sequences, approximately 17% seen only once; the top ten take roughly a quarter. The CDR3 sequence is 11 residues long. From germline, CDR1 is SGHTA and CDR2 FQGNSA. V was shortened by 3 bases and J by 3 bases, with 3 bases between the two germline ends. J is TRBJ2-7 and V is TRBV7-2; no definite D call. The sequencing sample was made of CD8+ T cells from PBMCs. The TCR comes from a human donor in good health (CMV status not recorded). Some clones in this sample may be carry-over from other donors' samples. The CDR3 spells CASSLNYEQYF. As DNA, the CDR3 is TGTGCCAGCAGCTTGAACTACGAGCAGTACTTC.